This is a list of T cell receptor beta chains from one sample in a study of OX40 agonist ivuxolimab in advanced cancers. Repertoires were generated with immunoSEQ multiplex PCR, while TCRdb's copy carries only in-frame clones and drops some. This table holds about 33,000 clones, approximately 80% found once. Specimen: CD4+ or CD8+ T cells sorted from blood, collected in a trial of the OX40 agonist ivuxolimab. These receptors came from an adult with an advanced solid tumor such as melanoma, head and neck, liver or kidney cancer. Each CDR3 is given with its conserved first and last residue. Each record gives: clone size, D gene, V gene, J gene, CDR3 DNA, CDR3 protein. A D gene is named only where the DNA matches it firmly. The size entry is marked missing in some rows and otherwise reads once, few, many or a size class.

once	-	TRBV6-5	TRBJ2-1	TGTGCCAGCAGTTACGTACGGGGGCTGAACAATGAGCAGTTCTTC	CASSYVRGLNNEQFF
once	-	TRBV15	TRBJ2-3	TGTGCCACCAGCGAGGGGCCAGGGAAGGGTAAGGAATCAGATACGCAGTATTTT	CATSEGPGKGKESDTQYF
-	TRBD2	TRBV27	TRBJ2-7	TGTGCCAGCAGTCCGGGGGGTCCGTCCTACGAGCAGTACTTC	CASSPGGPSYEQYF
-	-	TRBV27	TRBJ1-5	TGTGCCAGCAGTTTAAGGGGCAGGGGCGGGGGGGGCAATCAGCCCCAGCATTTT	CASSLRGRGGGGNQPQHF
-	TRBD2	TRBV7-7	TRBJ2-1	TGTGCCAGCAGCCGGACTAGCGGGAGGACAGATGAGCAGTTCTTC	CASSRTSGRTDEQFF
-	-	TRBV28	TRBJ2-2	TGTGCCAGCAGTACAACTAGTTCCGGGGAGCTGTTTTTT	CASSTTSSGELFF
-	TRBD1	TRBV19	TRBJ2-1	TGTGCCAGTAGTATAAACGGACAGGGCAACAATGAGCAGTTCTTC	CASSINGQGNNEQFF
-	-	TRBV19	TRBJ1-2	TGTGCCAGTAGTATAGTAGGGGAGGACTATGGCTACACCTTC	CASSIVGEDYGYTF
-	-	TRBV7-3	TRBJ2-3	TGTGCCAGCAGCTTAAGTTTGAGTCCTAGCACAGATACGCAGTATTTT	CASSLSLSPSTDTQYF
-	TRBD1	TRBV6-6	TRBJ1-2	TGTGCCAGCACCCAGGGGGATGGCTACACCTTC	CASTQGDGYTF
-	-	TRBV7-3	TRBJ2-3	TGTGCCAGCAGCTTAACCATGCAAGGCCCGAATACGCAGTATTTT	CASSLTMQGPNTQYF
-	-	TRBV28	TRBJ2-7	TGTGCCAGCAGTTTCGCGCAGGAAGGCTACGAGCAGTACTTC	CASSFAQEGYEQYF
-	TRBD2	TRBV5-5	TRBJ2-7	TGTGCCAGCAGCTTTAGCGGGTCTTACGAGCAGTACTTC	CASSFSGSYEQYF
once	-	TRBV7-9	TRBJ1-3	TGTGCCACTATGGGGTCTGGAAACACCATATATTTT	CATMGSGNTIYF
few	-	TRBV30	TRBJ1-2	TGTGCCTGGAGCTGGGGGGGGTTGGACCCCTACACCTTC	CAWSWGGLDPYTF
-	-	TRBV7-9	TRBJ1-4	TGTGCCAGCAGCTTTCTCCTCCCGGGTGAAAAACTGTTTTTT	CASSFLLPGEKLFF